What follows describes a single T cell receptor (beta chain). Its antigen is not identified. This CDR3 region has 13 residues. CDR1 and CDR2 from the germline V gene are SGHRS and YFSETQ. TCRdb reprocessed the 5' RACE reads, with one entry per CDR3 protein and no DNA. The sample totals some 99,000 distinct CDR3 sequences. This entry belongs to a study of monozygotic twins with inflammatory bowel disease. Study results and caveats: Relative to healthy twins, IBD patients had fewer clonotypes in common with others, a gap that was especially apparent with disease activity. Diversity of TCRbeta measured by inverse Simpson was lower in IBD patients than in healthy co-twins.

This clonotype was sampled from a human donor with ulcerative colitis or Crohn's disease, or a healthy co-twin of an affected twin (not recorded which). V and J are TRBV5-1 and TRBJ1-5; TCRdb returns TRBD1, unconfirmable since there is no DNA. The sequenced sample was blood. CDR3 sequence reads: CASSLGGTEPQHF. Full variable domain (remainder filled in from reference TRBV5-1 and TRBJ1-5): KAGVTQTPRYLIKTRGQQVTLSCSPISGHRSVSWYQQTPGQGLQFLFEYFSETQRNKGNFPGRFSGRQFSNSRSEMNVSTLELGDSALYLCASSLGGTEPQHFGDGTRLSIL.